One and the same sample provided the 21 T cell receptor beta chains below, sequenced in a study of OX40 agonist ivuxolimab in advanced cancers. TCRdb keeps only in-frame clones here, not all; method: immunoSEQ multiplex PCR. Seen here are about 46,000 clones, roughly nine tenths observed once, and the top ten hold about an eighth. The sample here was CD4+ or CD8+ T cells sorted from blood, taken in a trial of the OX40 agonist ivuxolimab. The source is an adult with an advanced solid tumor such as melanoma, head and neck, liver or kidney cancer.

The chain carries TRBV4-2 and TRBJ2-2; TRBD2 matches at 8 bases. This CDR3 region has 16 residues. The V gene's germline CDR1 is LGHNA and CDR2 YNFKEQ. Trimming cost V 3 bases and J 4 bases; bases outside gene matches: 7. The CDR3 sequence: CASSHPGTSFTGELFF. The CDR3 region has the DNA TGTGCCAGCAGCCACCCCGGGACTAGTTTCACCGGGGAGCTGTTTTTT.

This chain links TRBV9 with TRBJ2-2; 10 bases are shared with TRBD2. The CDR3 is 15 amino acids. J lost 6 bases, V lost 2 bases, and 4 bases had no gene match. Germline CDR1 and CDR2: SGDLS and YYNGEE. DNA for the CDR3: TGTGCCAGCAGCGTTAGCGGGGGGATCGCCGGGGAGCTGTTTTTT. It codes for CASSVSGGIAGELFF.

This clone appeared a single time. The genes are TRBV9 and TRBJ2-7, with 8 bases matching TRBD2. The ends lost 4 bases at V and 4 bases at J; junction bases unmatched: 13. CDR1 is SGDLS and CDR2 is YYNGEE in the germline V gene. The CDR3 spans 16 residues. The chain's CDR3 is CASSHSGTRNPYEQYF. CDR3 nucleotides: TGTGCCAGCAGCCACTCCGGGACTAGGAATCCTTACGAGCAGTACTTC.

This clone was seen once. The chain couples TRBV28 to TRBJ1-2, with D possibly matching TRBD1 (5 bases). CDR1 and CDR2 (germline): MDHEN, SYDVKM. V shed 4 bases and J shed 3 bases, with 9 bases lying between them. This CDR3 is 13 amino acids long. The chain's CDR3 is CASSWGGYYGYTF. The CDR3 region has the DNA TGTGCCAGCAGTTGGGGGGGTTACTATGGCTACACCTTC.

V and J are TRBV9 and TRBJ1-2; D is undetermined. CDR1 and CDR2 from the germline V gene are SGDLS and YYNGEE. Trimming cost V 3 bases and J 7 bases, with 10 bases left between them. This CDR3 region has 12 residues. The CDR3 DNA reads TGTGCCAGCAGCGCCGGGGAGGGTGGCTACACCTTC. It is translated as CASSAGEGGYTF.

Written as DNA, the CDR3 is TGTGCCAGCAGTTACGGTCGCACAGATACGCAGTATTTT. Translated, it gives CASSYGRTDTQYF. The chain is built from TRBV6-5 and TRBJ2-3; no reliable D call. This CDR3 is built from 13 residues. With 2 bases removed from V and 1 base from J, the gap between germline ends came to 4 bases. Germline loops: CDR1 MNHEY, CDR2 SVGAGI.

The chain couples TRBV13 to TRBJ2-1; D possibly uses TRBD1 or TRBD2 (5 bases each). Trimming stripped 6 bases from V and 4 bases from J, with 13 bases between. The CDR3 totals 14 residues. Per the germline V gene, CDR1 is PRHDT and CDR2 is FYEKMQ (reference sequence). DNA for the CDR3: TGTGCCAGCAGTCGAGAGGGGTCTTACAATGAGCAGTTCTTC. Translation gives CASSREGSYNEQFF.

V and J are TRBV4-3 and TRBJ2-5, with 11 nucleotides matching TRBD2. V shed 1 base, J shed 2 bases, and the junction held 12 bases outside the gene matches. Germline V gene lookup returns CDR1 LGHNA and CDR2 YSLEER. This CDR3 comprises 19 residues. The chain's CDR3 is CASSQVNSGGAIHQETQYF. In DNA, the CDR3 is TGCGCCAGCAGCCAAGTAAATAGCGGGGGGGCCATTCATCAAGAGACCCAGTACTTC.

This rearrangement joins TRBV27 to TRBJ2-1, with D maybe TRBD2 (6 bases). The CDR3 has 14 amino acids. Germline values: CDR1 MNHEY, CDR2 SMNVEV (reference sequence). The V end lost 0 bases, the J end lost 8 bases, and 11 bases lay between the germline ends. CDR3 DNA sequence: TGTGCCAGCAGTTTATCGGAGGGGTGGGATGAGCAGTTCTTC. It yields the protein CASSLSEGWDEQFF.

V is TRBV9 and J is TRBJ2-7; a possible D gene is TRBD1 (5 bases). CDR1 and CDR2 (germline): SGDLS, YYNGEE. This CDR3 contains 13 residues. Deletions cut 7 bases from V and 0 bases from J, with 11 bases between. CDR3 sequence reads: CASSAGPSYEQYF. The CDR3 DNA follows: TGTGCCAGCTCCGCAGGGCCCTCCTACGAGCAGTACTTC.

This chain links TRBV7-6 with TRBJ2-5; 8 positions agree with TRBD2. Germline V gene sequence: CDR1 SGHVS, CDR2 FNYEAQ. This CDR3 has 17 residues. Unmatched junction bases numbered 10, after V lost 2 bases and J lost 2 bases. CDR3 in amino acids: CASSLWAGGLKQETQYF. In DNA, the CDR3 is TGTGCCAGCAGCTTATGGGCGGGGGGACTCAAACAAGAGACCCAGTACTTC.

The V gene is TRBV4-3, the J gene TRBJ1-5; no reliable D call. The germline gives CDR1 LGHNA, CDR2 YSLEER. The germline V and J ends were trimmed by 0 bases and 1 base, with 7 bases remaining between them. The CDR3 length is 15 residues. CDR3 nucleotides: TGCGCCAGCAGCCAAGATACGAGAAGCAATCAGCCCCAGCATTTT. It translates to CASSQDTRSNQPQHF.

The chain couples TRBV4-2 to TRBJ1-2; D is unresolved. The CDR3 sequence is 13 residues long. V was cut by 5 bases and J by 4 bases, with 11 bases left in between. Looked up from germline, CDR1 is LGHNA and CDR2 is YNFKEQ. CDR3 in DNA: TGTGCCAGCAGCTTGGAGGTGAGCTATGGCTACACCTTC. The encoded protein is CASSLEVSYGYTF.

This sequence joins TRBV7-2 and TRBJ2-1; TRBD1 matches at 7 bases. In germline, CDR1 is SGHTA, CDR2 FQGNSA. The CDR3 sequence is 15 residues long. J gave up 4 bases and V 5 bases, and 8 bases lay outside the gene matches. CDR3 sequence reads: CASSAFRDSYNEQFF. The DNA for the CDR3 is TGTGCCAGCAGCGCGTTTCGGGACAGTTACAATGAGCAGTTCTTC.

This clone came up once. The V and J genes are TRBV6-5 and TRBJ1-2; no clear D. The germline CDR1 and CDR2 sequences are MNHEY and SVGAGI. Trimming shortened V by 6 bases and J by 5 bases, and 7 bases separated the two germline ends. The CDR3 has 11 amino acids. The DNA of the CDR3 is TGTGCCAGCAGGACTGGATATGGCTACACCTTC. Its translation: CASRTGYGYTF.

V usage is TRBV4-1 and J usage is TRBJ1-1; tentative D call: TRBD1 (5 bases). The V end lost 4 bases, the J end lost 0 bases, and 15 bases lay between the germline ends. Looked up from germline, CDR1 is MGHRA and CDR2 is YSYEKL. This CDR3 region has 16 residues. CDR3 coding DNA: TGCGCCAGCAGCCCAAAATCCCGGGGCATGAACACTGAAGCTTTCTTT. Amino acid sequence: CASSPKSRGMNTEAFF.

This chain connects TRBV27 to TRBJ1-2; D is undetermined. Germline CDR1 and CDR2: MNHEY and SMNVEV (reference sequence). Trimming took 8 bases from V and 2 from J, leaving 12 bases between them. This CDR3 comprises 13 residues. The CDR3 sequence is CASRGPPNYGYTF. Here the CDR3 DNA reads TGTGCCAGCCGAGGGCCTCCCAACTATGGCTACACCTTC.

This chain joins TRBV6-1 and TRBJ2-7, with 9 bases aligning to TRBD1. Trimming removed 2 bases from V and 3 bases from J; junction bases left unmatched: 8. Germline values: CDR1 MNHNS, CDR2 SASEGT. The CDR3 is made up of 16 amino acids. The CDR3 here is CASSEKTGGVFYEQYF. The CDR3, as DNA: TGTGCCAGCAGTGAAAAGACAGGGGGAGTTTTCTACGAGCAGTACTTC.

The V gene is TRBV12-5, the J gene TRBJ2-2, with D possibly matching TRBD1 (6 bases). CDR1 is LGHNT, CDR2 FRNRAP, per germline. CDR3 length: 18 residues. Trimming took off 0 bases at V and 7 bases at J, with 21 bases between the two ends. DNA of the CDR3: TGTGCTAGTGGTTTGGTACTTGTCAGGGGCTGGGCGGACGGGGAGCTGTTTTTT. It is translated as CASGLVLVRGWADGELFF.

V gene TRBV9 combines with J gene TRBJ2-7, with no clear D. This CDR3 is built from 13 residues. The V and J ends lost 2 bases and 3 bases respectively, with 9 bases between them. Per germline, CDR1 SGDLS and CDR2 YYNGEE. CDR3 nucleotides: TGTGCCAGCAGCGTTTACCCGGACTACGAGCAGTACTTC. Encoded protein: CASSVYPDYEQYF.

This chain links TRBV9 with TRBJ1-3; unclear D gene. Germline V gives CDR1 SGDLS, CDR2 YYNGEE. This CDR3 comprises 15 residues. Deletions cut 4 bases from V and 0 bases from J, with 11 bases between. The chain's CDR3 is CASSLTQISGNTIYF. The CDR3 region has the DNA TGTGCCAGCAGCTTAACGCAGATCTCTGGAAACACCATATATTTT.